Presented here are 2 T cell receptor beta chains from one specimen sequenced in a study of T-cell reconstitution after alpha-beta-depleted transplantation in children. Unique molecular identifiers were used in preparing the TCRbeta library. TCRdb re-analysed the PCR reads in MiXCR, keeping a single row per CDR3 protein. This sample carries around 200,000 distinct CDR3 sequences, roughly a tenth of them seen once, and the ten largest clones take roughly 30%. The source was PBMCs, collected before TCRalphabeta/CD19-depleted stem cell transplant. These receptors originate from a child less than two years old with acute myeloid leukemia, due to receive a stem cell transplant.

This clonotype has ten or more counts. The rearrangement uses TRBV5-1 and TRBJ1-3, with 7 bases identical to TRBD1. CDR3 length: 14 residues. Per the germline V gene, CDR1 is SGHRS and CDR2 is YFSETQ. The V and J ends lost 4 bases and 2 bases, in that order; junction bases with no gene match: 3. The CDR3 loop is CASSQGQPGNTIYF. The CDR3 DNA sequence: TGCGCCAGCAGCCAGGGACAGCCTGGAAACACCATATATTTT.

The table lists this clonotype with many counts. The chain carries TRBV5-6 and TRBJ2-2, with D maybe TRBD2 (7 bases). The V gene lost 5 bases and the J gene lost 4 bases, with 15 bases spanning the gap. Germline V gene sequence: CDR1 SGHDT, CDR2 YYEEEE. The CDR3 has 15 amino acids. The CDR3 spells CASRTWRGGTGELFF. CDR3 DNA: TGTGCCAGCAGAACATGGAGGGGGGGCACCGGGGAGCTGTTTTTT.